The clone carrying this TCR beta chain was detected many times. Its antigen is unknown. This sample is drawn from a study of T-cell memory formation after mild COVID-19. Study-wide findings and caveats: Later expanders leaned CD4+, whereas day 15 to 85 contracting clones were balanced CD4/CD8. Some clones that responded were present in memory (sampled pre-infection), which suggests cross-reactive memory joined. Most CD4+ clones that shrank were in CM and EM, while CD8+ ones turned up in EMRA.

In TCRdb, the 5' RACE reads were re-called with MiXCR into one record per CDR3 protein. Among about 38,000 distinct CDR3 sequences, 9.5% to 12% were seen once, and the ten largest hold roughly 27%. Sequencing input: PBMCs or a T cell subset sorted from them (not recorded which). This sequence originates from a man between 18 and 29 years old who had mild COVID-19 (a few samples of this study predate the infection). Cell type and time point are not known.

As DNA, the CDR3 is TGTGCCAGCAGTTCTCCCGATGGGTCCAAGCAGTACGTC. The encoded protein is CASSSPDGSKQYV. The rearrangement joins TRBV28 to TRBJ2-7, with D uncertain. The CDR3 consists of 13 residues. Germline CDR1 reads MDHEN; CDR2 reads SYDVKM. V was clipped by 4 bases and J by 8 bases, with 15 bases between them.